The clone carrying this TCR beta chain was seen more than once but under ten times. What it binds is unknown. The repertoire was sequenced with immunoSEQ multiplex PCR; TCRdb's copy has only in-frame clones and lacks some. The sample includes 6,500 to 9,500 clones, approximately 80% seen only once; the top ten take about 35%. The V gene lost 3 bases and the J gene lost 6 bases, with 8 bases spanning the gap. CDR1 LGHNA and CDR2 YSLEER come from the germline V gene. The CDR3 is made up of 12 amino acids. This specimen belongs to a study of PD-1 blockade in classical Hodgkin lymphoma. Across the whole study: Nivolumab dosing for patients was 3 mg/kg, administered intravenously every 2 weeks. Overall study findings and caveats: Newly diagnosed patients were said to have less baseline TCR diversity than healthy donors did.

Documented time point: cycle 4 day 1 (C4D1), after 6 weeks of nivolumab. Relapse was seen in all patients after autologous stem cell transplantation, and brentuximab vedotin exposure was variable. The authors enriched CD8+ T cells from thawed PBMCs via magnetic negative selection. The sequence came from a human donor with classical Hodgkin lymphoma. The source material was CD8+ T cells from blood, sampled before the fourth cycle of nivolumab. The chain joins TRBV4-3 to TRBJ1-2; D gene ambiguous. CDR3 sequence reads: CASSHSGDGYTF. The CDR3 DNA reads TGCGCCAGCAGCCATTCCGGGGATGGCTACACCTTC.